Detailed here is one T cell receptor (beta chain). This entry belongs to a study of blood T cell repertoires in COVID-19. The overall study: T cells, B-cell-depleted T cells, or PBMCs provided the cDNA or gDNA that served as material.

TCRdb keeps only in-frame clones here, not all; method: immunoSEQ multiplex PCR. The repertoire has over 85,000 clones, approximately 86% of them found once; the top ten carry around 3%. The ends lost 2 bases at V and 7 bases at J; junction bases unmatched: 11. Germline CDR1 is MNHEY and CDR2 is SVGEGT. The CDR3 covers 16 residues. V is TRBV6-2 or TRBV6-3 and J is TRBJ2-1; 7 bases map to TRBD2. The sequence derives from a man aged 45 to 65 with acute or convalescent COVID-19. The material sequenced was peripheral blood. CDR3 region: CASSYDPGLGANEQFF. CDR3 nucleotide sequence: TGTGCCAGCAGTTACGATCCTGGACTAGGGGCGAATGAGCAGTTCTTC.